This T cell receptor (beta chain) was captured in a study of cytomegalovirus exposure and HLA in healthy donors. Turning to the study itself: Drawn from HLA-typed donors, about 85 million unique TCRs were held in an early data release.

General study findings and limits: Sequencing probably produced one cluster of sequence variants that were highly shared. HLA allele associations emerged for about 16,000 TCR beta sequences in a later analysis, at 0.05 false discovery rate.

Comments on this clone: The antigen remains unidentified.

The primer mix had 60 Vbeta and 13 Jbeta primers. Produced via immunoSEQ multiplex PCR; TCRdb's table is partial and in-frame only. The sample lists some 100,000 clones; roughly 70% were seen once. This TCR came from a woman in her 70s in good health and CMV-seropositive. The sequenced sample was PBMCs.

CDR3 DNA sequence: TGTGCCAGCAGCTTGCCGGGACAGGGAATCGGTGGCTACACCTTC. Amino acids: CASSLPGQGIGGYTF. The rearrangement joins TRBV7-9 to TRBJ1-2; 9 nucleotides match TRBD1. The V segment lost 3 bases and the J segment 7 bases; nucleotides outside the gene matches: 9. The CDR3 sequence is 15 residues long. From germline, CDR1 is SEHNR and CDR2 FQNEAQ (reference sequence).